This record covers a single TCR beta chain. This clonotype has just a few counts. Its antigen is not yet known. One base away there is no much larger clone; base qualities are not given. The intended sense of this specimen's time point label: pre-sensitization, week 0. This specimen's treatment or condition label, interpreted: therapeutic diphenylcyclopropenone sensitization with weekly scalp DPC. At each patch-test visit, blood was drawn before the patch test was applied. Patients were eligible if aged 18 to 70, diagnosed with alopecia and judged suitable for DPC therapy, and pregnant patients were excluded. Total RNA was isolated from unfractionated whole blood collected in Tempus Blood RNA tubes. Receptors were amplified or captured by RACE. Sequencing relied on a NextSeq 500. Library preparation attached unique molecular identifiers to individual cDNA molecules for quantitative, reproducible TCR counting. From each blood RNA sample, both TCR alpha and TCR beta chains were sequenced. Under the source paper's analysis protocol: Samples had a median of roughly 87,000 TCRs, with a range from roughly 20,000 to 690,600. V, J and CDR3 annotation of the TCR reads was performed with the Decombinator software suite. For PS versus PT1 abundance plots, all samples were subsampled to the same number of TCRs (28,000). TCRs were defined as expanded if absent before sensitization and observed at least eight times at the 2-week time point. The public reads were quality trimmed at Q25 with fastp and then assembled into clones with MiXCR by TCRdb, keeping productive beta chains. Duplicate CDR3 protein sequences are folded into a single record with the most common DNA and genes. These V and J calls are TCRdb output, not the study's own analysis. The sample contains roughly 380,000 distinct CDR3 sequences, approximately 5.1% of them found a single time. The ten largest account for around 2.6% of the sample.

V is pruned by 2 bases and J by 5 bases, leaving 4 bases of the junction without a gene match. CDR3 length: 15 amino acids, cysteine to phenylalanine. Left in the record is the CDR3 DNA by itself, 45 bases read in frame from the first base. The germline V gene gives CDR1 as MGHDK and CDR2 as SYGVNS. This sample was included in a study of human T cells and chemical hapten exposure (dated by TCRdb to 2020 to 2022). Study-wide context: For sensitization, 2% DPC in acetone was applied to a roughly 2 cm by roughly 2 cm area of upper inner arm skin. The libraries were sequenced as a pool, and the TCR yield per sample differed mostly because of small variations in library volumes within the pool. The mostly female patient cohort included alopecia areata with under or over 50% scalp involvement, alopecia totalis and alopecia universalis. Throughout the approximately 22-week study period, patients were also given weekly therapeutic DPC doses on the scalp. Patch testing on the upper back used Finn chambers containing 0.01% DPC, with scoring done after 6 days according to International Contact Dermatitis Research Group standards. Blood samples were taken from patients before sensitization (week 0) and at 2, 6 and about 24 weeks after DPC sensitization. This study followed changes in the peripheral blood TCR repertoire in vivo during primary and secondary sensitization of alopecia patients to the hapten diphenylcyclopropenone (DPC). Twenty-nine alopecia patients provided blood for TCR sequencing at one to four time points (pre-sensitization, 2, 6 and 24 weeks). What the study reported, not specific to this receptor: The number of PT1 expanded TCRs positively correlated with patch test score, significant at thresholds 8, 16 and 32 but not 4. Expanded TCRs formed significantly more large CDR3 similarity clusters than pre-sensitization or healthy control sets, consistent with antigen-driven responses. After repeated subsampling, the strength of the expansion versus patch-test correlation and the threshold at which it became significant changed. Because all patients had alopecia, a presumed autoimmune disease, the immune response of the patients might differ from that of healthy individuals. The number of TCRs above 1 in 1000 frequency did not change with DPC sensitization; there was no evidence of global repertoire structure alterations.

This receptor was taken from a woman in her forties or fifties with alopecia areata. Some clones in this sample may be carry-over from other donors' samples. Sequencing was performed on whole blood, taken in connection with sensitization to the hapten diphenylcyclopropenone (DPC). The chain employs TRBV25-1 and TRBJ2-2; TRBD1 agrees with 8 junctional bases. The CDR3 region: CASSEQGARTGELFF. In nucleotides, the sequence is TGTGCCAGCAGTGAACAGGGGGCGAGGACCGGGGAGCTGTTTTTT.